This is a list of T cell receptor beta chains from one sample in a study of CXCR3-negative and CXCR3-positive naive CD8 T cells. TCRdb reworked the 5' RACE reads into one entry per CDR3 protein, no DNA. The clone table shows tens of thousands of distinct CDR3 sequences, with the ten largest holding approximately 22%. Sequencing used memory CD8+ T cells from blood. The receptors stem from a human donor in good health. Some clones in this sample may be carry-over from other donors' samples. Each CDR3 is given with its conserved first and last residue. The order of the fields is clone size, J gene, V gene, CDR3 protein. Expanded clones are given a class, and other clones once, few, many or no size at all.

- TRBJ1-1 TRBV7-7 CASSLSWNTEAFF
- TRBJ2-7 TRBV4-3 CASSQTGSHEQYF
- TRBJ1-2 TRBV29-1 CSVETHRAPLLYGYTF
- TRBJ2-3 TRBV7-2 CASSPVGGTDTQYF
- TRBJ2-2 TRBV5-1 CASSLEGAGELFF
- TRBJ2-2 TRBV29-1 CSVEERGRNTGELFF
- TRBJ2-1 TRBV13 CASSLGKGEQFF
- TRBJ2-1 TRBV6-5 CASSYSSATPNNEQFF
- TRBJ2-1 TRBV7-3 CASSFLGQGAPSEQFF
- TRBJ1-5 TRBV6-2/TRBV6-3 CASSYGTENQPQHF
- TRBJ2-1 TRBV30 CAISPGTPAEQFF
- TRBJ2-7 TRBV6-2/TRBV6-3 CASSPRLATYEQYF
- TRBJ2-7 TRBV20-1 CSARVPESYEQYF
- TRBJ2-3 TRBV6-2/TRBV6-3 CASVLGGAADTQYF
- TRBJ2-5 TRBV7-3 CASSLLGSETQYF
- TRBJ2-7 TRBV7-3 CASSLSSGPMAYEQYF
- TRBJ1-6 TRBV27 CASSPLGASGSPLHF
- TRBJ1-1 TRBV20-1 CSARAGTDTEAFF
- TRBJ2-1 TRBV14 CASSQVGFGNGPNEQFF
- TRBJ2-6 TRBV15 CATSEYSGANVLTF
- TRBJ1-1 TRBV29-1 CSVPPWDSLEAFF
- TRBJ2-3 TRBV6-2/TRBV6-3 CASSLTGPTDTQYF
- TRBJ2-7 TRBV14 CASSQAGHEQYF
- TRBJ2-1 TRBV29-1 CSVRASGHHEQFF
- TRBJ2-1 TRBV29-1 CSVEGQGYNNEQFF
- TRBJ2-1 TRBV29-1 CSALTGSTQQFF
- TRBJ2-5 TRBV7-9 CASSFAMPQETQYF
- TRBJ2-1 TRBV25-1 CASSVEADFYNEQFF
- TRBJ2-1 TRBV29-1 CSVAGLAGAGEQFF
- TRBJ1-1 TRBV27 CASNPLDANTEAFF
- TRBJ2-3 TRBV7-3 CASSYTGDTQYF
- TRBJ1-1 TRBV4-1 CASSQGAHFYVTEAFF
- TRBJ1-3 TRBV29-1 CSVDTGQGVGNTIYF
- TRBJ2-1 TRBV29-1 CSVEGTSGSYNEQFF
- TRBJ1-5 TRBV28 CASSSSGQLAANQPQHF
- TRBJ1-1 TRBV5-6 CASRTGGTEGAFF
- TRBJ2-1 TRBV9 CASSVGGSNEQFF
- TRBJ2-2 TRBV29-1 CSASSWGETGELFF
- TRBJ1-2 TRBV29-1 CSVVIWDRGQSDYGYTF
- TRBJ2-1 TRBV5-1 CASSIGQGAERRNEQFF
- TRBJ2-7 TRBV2 CASSDTWEPYEQYF
- TRBJ2-5 TRBV20-1 CSARASYEETQYF
- TRBJ2-5 TRBV12-3/TRBV12-4 CASSLSPLYQETQYF
- TRBJ1-1 TRBV6-2/TRBV6-3 CASRNRGVNTEAFF
medium-sized TRBJ2-7 TRBV20-1 CSARVRADYEQYF
- TRBJ2-1 TRBV6-6 CASSYGGFGSGGHNEQFF
- TRBJ2-7 TRBV29-1 CSVDRGYEQYF
- TRBJ2-7 TRBV7-9 CASSLDQNSYEQYF
- TRBJ2-5 TRBV3-1 CASSQVNWQTQYF
- TRBJ2-1 TRBV9 CASSDSGRARSEQFF
- TRBJ2-3 TRBV7-2 CASSAAGVDTQYF
- TRBJ2-1 TRBV28 CASSWGGSLGNEQFF
- TRBJ2-3 TRBV7-2 CASSSAGGRVTDTQYF